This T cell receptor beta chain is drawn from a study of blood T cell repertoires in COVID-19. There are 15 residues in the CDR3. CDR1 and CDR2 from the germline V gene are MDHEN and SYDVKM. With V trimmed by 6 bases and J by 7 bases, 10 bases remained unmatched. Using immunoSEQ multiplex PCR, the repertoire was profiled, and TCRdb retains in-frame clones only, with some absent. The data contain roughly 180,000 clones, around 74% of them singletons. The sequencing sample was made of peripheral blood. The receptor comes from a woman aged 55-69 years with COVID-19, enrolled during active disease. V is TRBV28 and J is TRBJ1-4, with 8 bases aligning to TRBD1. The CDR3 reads CASSSDRGAGEKLFF. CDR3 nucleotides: TGTGCCAGCAGCAGCGACAGGGGCGCTGGTGAAAAACTGTTTTTT.